These T cell receptor beta chains were read from a single sample in a study of blood T cell repertoires in COVID-19. TCRdb's copy holds only in-frame clones and misses some; the assay was immunoSEQ multiplex PCR. The data show hundreds of thousands of clones, with around nine tenths seen just once and 4.3% held by the top ten. Material: peripheral blood. The receptors were sampled from a woman in her twenties or thirties with acute or convalescent COVID-19. CDR3s include the opening cysteine and the closing phenylalanine or tryptophan. D genes are given only for firm matches. Expanded clones get a size class; other rows say once, few or many, or leave the size out.

cdr3_nt	cdr3_aa	j_call	cdr3_length	d_call	clone_size	v_call
TGTGCCACCAGTGACCCTAGACAGAACTATGGCTACACCTTC	CATSDPRQNYGYTF	TRBJ1-2	14	-	few	TRBV24-1
TGTGCCAGAAGCTTGGAAACGACAGGCAACTCCTACGAGCAGTACTTC	CARSLETTGNSYEQYF	TRBJ2-7	16	-	-	TRBV5-3
TGTGCCAGCATTTCCTGGACAGAGAACACTGAAGCTTTCTTT	CASISWTENTEAFF	TRBJ1-1	14	-	-	TRBV2
TGTGCCAGCAGTTCCGGGGGGAACACCGGGGAGCTGTTTTTT	CASSSGGNTGELFF	TRBJ2-2	14	-	-	TRBV28
TGTGCCAGCAGTGAAGGGAGGGAGACCCAGTACTTC	CASSEGRETQYF	TRBJ2-5	12	-	-	TRBV2
TGTGCCAGCAGCTTAAGGGGGCCTGTCGGGTATGGCTACACCTTC	CASSLRGPVGYGYTF	TRBJ1-2	15	TRBD1	-	TRBV7-9
TGTGCCAGCAGGCCGCCGTTCCGACAGGGGCCCTATGGCTACACCTTC	CASRPPFRQGPYGYTF	TRBJ1-2	16	TRBD1	-	TRBV7-9
TGTGCCAGCAGTGCCGGAGGAGCCGGTGAAGCTTTCTTT	CASSAGGAGEAFF	TRBJ1-1	13	-	-	TRBV9
TGTGCCAGCAGTGAAAAGTGGAGCTCCTACAATGAGCAGTTCTTC	CASSEKWSSYNEQFF	TRBJ2-1	15	-	-	TRBV6-1
TGTGCCAGCAGCTCCGTAGCCCAGGGTGAAGCTTTCTTT	CASSSVAQGEAFF	TRBJ1-1	13	-	-	TRBV7-6
TGTGCCTGGAGTGTCCCCCTAAGAAACACCATATATTTT	CAWSVPLRNTIYF	TRBJ1-3	13	-	-	TRBV30
TGTGCCAGCAGCCGAAACCGACAGGGAACAAACGAGCAGTACTTC	CASSRNRQGTNEQYF	TRBJ2-7	15	TRBD1	once	TRBV5-5
TGTGCCAGCAGATCGGGGGGCCCCCTAAACACTGAAGCTTTCTTT	CASRSGGPLNTEAFF	TRBJ1-1	15	-	-	TRBV7-9
TGTGCCACGGATCGAGGGTTAACCTACGAGCAGTACTTC	CATDRGLTYEQYF	TRBJ2-7	13	-	-	TRBV10-3
TGCGCCAGCAGTCAAGTCTGGGGCAGGGTGGTCCCATACAATGAGCAGTTCTTC	CASSQVWGRVVPYNEQFF	TRBJ2-1	18	-	-	TRBV23-1
TGTGCCAGCAGCCGTCCAGGGGCTGGAAACACCATATATTTT	CASSRPGAGNTIYF	TRBJ1-3	14	-	once	TRBV5-4
TGTGCCAGCAGTTTAATGCCTAGAGAGACCCAGTACTTC	CASSLMPRETQYF	TRBJ2-5	13	-	-	TRBV28
TGTGCCAGCAGCAAAGAATGTCTAGCAGCTTCGAACACCGGGGAGCTGTTTTTT	CASSKECLAASNTGELFF	TRBJ2-2	18	-	-	TRBV21-1
TGTGCCAGCAGCTGGGAGTATAGGGCGAGGGTAACTGAAGCTTTCTTT	CASSWEYRARVTEAFF	TRBJ1-1	16	-	-	TRBV11-2
TGTGCCAGCAGCTCCCGGACTAGCGGGGGCACAGATACGCAGTATTTT	CASSSRTSGGTDTQYF	TRBJ2-3	16	-	-	TRBV21-1